This T cell receptor beta chain was identified during a study of blood T cell repertoires in COVID-19. About the research overall: Samples representing acute and convalescent COVID-19 were sourced from the United States, Italy and Spain. PBMCs, B-cell-depleted T cells, or T cells provided the cDNA or gDNA that made up the material.

The CDR3 covers 14 residues. The V segment lost 5 bases and the J segment 5 bases; nucleotides outside the gene matches: 7. The germline V gene encodes CDR1 MDHEN and CDR2 SYDVKM. As handled by the study authors: By means of reference gene primer amplification, nucleated cell counts were estimated. The data were produced by immunoSEQ multiplex PCR, yet TCRdb's version contains in-frame clones alone and is incomplete. V and J calls and clone size are those listed in that table; D and trimming were worked out from the DNA. The sample includes 150,000 to 200,000 clones, roughly 85% of them seen just once.

This clonotype was sampled from a young woman with acute or convalescent COVID-19. Material for sequencing was peripheral blood. V gene TRBV28 combines with J gene TRBJ2-5; 8 bases line up with TRBD1. CDR3 sequence (DNA): TGTGCCAGCAGTGGCCGGACAGGGAGGGAGACCCAGTACTTC. Protein: CASSGRTGRETQYF.